This note documents a single TCR beta chain sequence. This clone was observed a single time. No cognate antigen has been identified for it. The record has no base qualities; no much larger clone is one base away. This record comes from a study of cytomegalovirus exposure and HLA in healthy donors (dated by TCRdb to 2017 to 2019). Regarding the research as a whole: An earlier analysis of 550 to 700 of the donors reported approximately 290 Gb of sequence data and 100 million to 140 million unique TCR beta sequences from 190 million or so T cells. Approximately 300 gigabases of sequencing data and tens of millions of unique TCR sequences were included in an early release covering roughly 700 HLA-typed donors. Of the 300 to 500 genotyped donors, 75% to 85% were placed in the genetic ancestry cluster associated with self-reported Caucasian donors. The study aimed to test whether signatures of past pathogen exposure could be identified by cataloging public T cell receptors. The T cell repertoires of 666 subjects were profiled by immunosequencing and related to cytomegalovirus serostatus. Along with the approximately 650-subject first cohort, a separate validation cohort of 120 different subjects was used. To predict cytomegalovirus infection status, the study brought together high-throughput TCR immunosequencing, statistical association of individual TCRs with disease status, and machine learning. A later analysis re-examined previously published TCR beta repertoires from 610 or so donors and added high-resolution HLA genotyping to investigate patterns of TCR occurrence. Rather than using new phenotypic data, the later analysis identified candidate immune exposures from TCR beta sequences and from how often those sequences occurred across donors. An earlier analysis of roughly 580 of the donors used high-throughput TCR beta sequencing to judge whether each TCR beta V gene segment behaved as functional or pseudogenic. Donor age, sex, ethnicity and CMV serostatus were collected together with the repertoire data. Genome-wide SNP genotypes for about 55% of the roughly 670 donors were used in a later genetic analysis, which treated that subset as a discovery cohort. Every discovery cohort repertoire had been produced on one sequencing platform. Class I and class II HLA loci were covered by the typing at four-digit resolution. The number of typed donors differed by locus: 629-630 for A, B, C, DRB1 and DQB1; 500 to 550 for DQA1; 606 for DPA1; and around 450 for DPB1. About five DR-DQ haplotypes were treated as single units for association and clustering because of strong linkage in the cohort. Across approximately 400 genotyped donors of the cohort, an average of roughly 250,000 unique TCR beta nucleotide sequences per donor were sequenced, and 15% to 20% of those sequences were non-productive. The study at large found these results: Because counts were too low, about 18 rarely observed V segments, including chromosome 9 orphons, were excluded from the earlier analysis of several hundred of the donors. Immune exposure information for the cohort was limited to CMV serostatus. Because HLA typing was missing for some donors at each locus, association tests included only the typed subset. Linkage disequilibrium might explain the correlated functional status among segregating V segments, but an unknown experimental factor could not be excluded. Some IMGT-functional V segments, including TRBV6-2 and TRBV6-3, could not be distinguished by the 87-base-pair reads and were therefore excluded. In a later analysis, around 15,000 TCR beta sequences were associated with specific HLA alleles at a false discovery rate of 0.05. The study gave a list of 150 to 200 TCR beta chains associated with cytomegalovirus. In vitro tests confirmed that a few of the cytomegalovirus-associated TCR beta chains recognize cytomegalovirus antigens. Only TCR beta chains were sequenced in this cohort, and the absence of alpha or paired-chain data limited detectable features. A further reported finding was that TCR beta sequences accurately predicted the HLA-A and HLA-B alleles for most subjects in the first cohort. In a later analysis, HLA-associated TCR beta chains showed more clonal expansion and lower generation probabilities than non-associated chains that were equally common. A later analysis found that most CMV-associated TCR beta chains appeared HLA-restricted, with HLA associations seemingly driven largely by CMV exposure. Across donors, most TCR sequences were observed very rarely, whereas some public TCRs were present in many individuals. In a later genetic analysis, fewer N-insertions in productive TCRs were reported among donors in an Asian-associated ancestry cluster than the roughly 640-donor mean. In a later analysis, TCR association rates were found to vary across HLA loci, with the most associated TCRs seen for DRB1 alleles and the fewest for HLA-C alleles. Presence/absence analyses assumed roughly uniform sequencing depth across donors, an assumption that may not hold. An earlier analysis of approximately 540 of the donors showed that most TCR beta V segments appeared in productive rearrangements either about 90% or about 30% of the time, which broadly matched IMGT annotations. A later genetic analysis associated a missense DCLRE1C variant with V-gene and J-gene trimming of TCR beta chains, and an independent cohort replicated the association. The classifier was reported to diagnose cytomegalovirus status with high specificity and sensitivity in both the original cohort and the validation cohort. A cluster of highly shared sequence variants was judged likely to represent a technical artifact of the sequencing pipeline. In a later analysis, several top co-occurrence clusters were reported to appear linked to parvovirus B19, influenza, CMV and Epstein-Barr virus. The authors suggested that the approach could potentially be generalized to other disease states and immunological phenotypes. When HLA alleles, especially DR and DQ, strongly co-occurred, TCR associations were difficult to assign to individual alleles.

V is trimmed back by 3 bases and J by 5 bases, and the junction contains 6 bases that no gene match accounts for. From cysteine to phenylalanine, the CDR3 is 13 amino acids long. The entry retains the CDR3 DNA only, 39 bases that are in frame from base 1. From the germline V gene (reference sequence), CDR1 is GTSNPN and CDR2 is SVGIG. The library was produced with the immunoSEQ multiplex PCR assay. For the multiplex PCR, a mixture combining 60 forward primers for TCR Vbeta segments and 13 reverse primers for TCR Jbeta segments was used. The CDR3 region of rearranged TCR beta genes was amplified from genomic DNA with a multiplex PCR assay. The Illumina HiSeq System was used to sequence the amplified TCR beta libraries as 87-base-pair reads. The study's own analysis went as follows. A later analysis tallied 75 million to 85 million unique TCR beta chains across the 640 or so repertoires, and some 10 million of those chains were shared by two or more donors. A nearest-neighbor algorithm error-corrected the raw reads and collapsed the reads into unique sequences, merging closely related sequences to remove PCR and sequencing errors. To assign V, D and J gene segments, CDR3 sequences were aligned to IMGT reference sequences. Each retained sequence needed at least a six-nucleotide match to both a V gene segment and a J gene segment. Rearrangements were called productive when the CDR3 lacked stop codons and stayed in frame with V and J; all others were non-productive. CDR3 was defined according to IMGT convention as the region running from the second conserved V-encoded cysteine to the conserved J-encoded phenylalanine. In an earlier analysis of around 570 of the donors, sequences lacking an unambiguous match to a single V gene segment were excluded. In an earlier analysis of some 590 of the donors, a V segment was called functional when productive rearrangements were above 56.7%, and segregating when the standard deviation between donors exceeded 5%. A statistical classification framework was built for diagnosing cytomegalovirus status from the catalog of TCR beta chain sequences. A later analysis assigned V and J genes by comparing TCR nucleotide sequences with IMGT/GENE-DB human TR gene sequences. Using the TCRdist pipeline, a later analysis assigned CDR3 sequences along with most-parsimonious VDJ recombination scenarios. In a later analysis, every TCR beta chain was defined by the combination of its CDR3 amino acid sequence and its V-gene family, and reads without a unique V-gene family were dropped. As a way to deal with suspected cross-contamination and a sequencing artifact, a later analysis dropped 640 or so nucleotide sequences that were highly shared and had low generation probability. For each public chain, a later analysis derived a clonal expansion index from normalized ranks of inferred template counts within each repertoire. A later analysis computed generation probabilities with a VDJ recombination model fitted to out-of-frame rearrangements, and checked the results against IGoR. In a later analysis, hypergeometric tests were used to score TCR-TCR, TCR-HLA and TCR-CMV co-occurrence, with a repertoire-size bias correction applied to TCR pairs. False discovery rates were estimated in a later analysis by permuting HLA or CMV assignments 20 times. In a later analysis, co-occurring TCRs were grouped using DBSCAN, and TCRdist sequence similarity was added for clustering within HLA-allele-positive subsets. Repertoires with fewer than 30,000 or more than 120,000 public chains, plus five repertoires with anomalous nucleotide sharing, were excluded from co-occurrence clustering. TCRdb re-hosts the immuneACCESS table, in-frame sequences only. Its copies lack some clones; in the studies checked, an unresolved V gene accounts for under half of them, and the cause for the rest is not known. Clonal size and the V and J genes are those of that table, whereas D and trimming came from the DNA. Counted in this sample were more than 110,000 clones; 76% of them appeared once. The ten most abundant clones make up about 3.9% of the sample.

The cohort consisted of approximately 670 healthy bone marrow donors. At the time of sampling, all cohort members were nominally healthy, though unrecorded immune exposures were likely present. The donor tested CMV seronegative, placing the donor among the 352 seronegative members of the cohort. Each donor provided a peripheral blood sample, and peripheral blood mononuclear cells were used for TCR beta sequencing. The Qiagen DNeasy Blood Extraction Kit was used to extract genomic DNA from the blood cell samples. This receptor was taken from a man younger than 35 in good health and CMV-seronegative. The sequenced material came from PBMCs. The V gene is TRBV30 and the J gene is TRBJ1-1, and 7 bases in between align with TRBD1. The CDR3 loop reads CAWRKGAFTEAFF. The DNA sequence is TGTGCCTGGAGGAAGGGGGCGTTTACTGAAGCTTTCTTT.